The rows below give T cell receptor beta chains drawn from one sample of a study of T cell responses to AZD1222 COVID-19 vaccine. TCRdb's copy holds only in-frame clones and misses some; the assay was immunoSEQ multiplex PCR. The sample lists 55,000 to 85,000 clones, around 83% seen once, with 9.8% in the top ten. The input for sequencing was peripheral blood, taken on day 0 of AZD1222 vaccination. These receptors originate from an adult in good health. CDR3s leave out the opening cysteine and the closing phenylalanine or tryptophan. Fields, in order: V gene, D gene, J gene, CDR3 protein. The D gene is left open where the match is weak.

TRBV14	.	TRBJ2-1	ASSQDRQNSYNEQF
TRBV11-3	TRBD2	TRBJ2-5	ASSLGLAGAGETQY
TRBV4-3	.	TRBJ1-2	ASSQDVSSGYGYT
TRBV4-2	TRBD1	TRBJ2-7	ASSLERSRTGTYEQY
TRBV11-2	.	TRBJ1-2	ASSLEEFYGYT
TRBV7-9	TRBD2	TRBJ2-1	ASSLRGLATNEQF
TRBV2	TRBD1	TRBJ1-2	ASSGQGAGDGYT
TRBV9	.	TRBJ1-1	ASSVGKGRDTEAF
TRBV7-2	.	TRBJ2-2	ASSPGLPRGGELF
TRBV7-3	.	TRBJ2-3	ASSPPAQRGQY
TRBV5-1	.	TRBJ1-1	ASSSGTLLSTEAF
TRBV9	.	TRBJ2-7	ASSVTAVSYEQY
TRBV18	TRBD1	TRBJ1-4	ASSPRQGKDEKLF
TRBV5-4	TRBD1	TRBJ2-1	ASSVGGDSSYNEQF
TRBV3-1/TRBV3-2	.	TRBJ2-2	ASSPSVRLTGELF
TRBV7-2	.	TRBJ1-2	ASSFGGAQHGYT
TRBV28	TRBD1	TRBJ1-1	ASKRGGSNTEAF
TRBV4-1	TRBD1	TRBJ1-6	ASSQRGGQGFSRNSPLH
TRBV2	.	TRBJ2-3	ASSQTSWRTDTQY
TRBV3-1/TRBV3-2	.	TRBJ1-5	ASSQSPSQPQH